This T cell receptor (beta chain) appears in the sequencing data of a study of blood T cell repertoires in COVID-19. Looking at the study overall: COVID-19 samples, acute and convalescent, were from the United States, Italy and Spain. Nucleic acid was either cDNA or gDNA, and it came from T cells, B-cell-depleted T cells, or PBMCs.

Data came from immunoSEQ multiplex PCR; TCRdb stores just in-frame clones and leaves some out. The sample has about 64,000 clones, around 79% seen once. The sequencing input was peripheral blood. The clonotype was recovered from a human donor in a cohort sampled during active COVID-19.

CDR3 sequence (DNA): TGTGCCAGCAGACCCGACAGACGCAATCAGCCCCAGCATTTT. This translates into CASRPDRRNQPQHF. The V call is TRBV7-6, the J call TRBJ1-5, with a tentative D call TRBD1 (5 bases). In germline, CDR1 is SGHVS, CDR2 FNYEAQ. The CDR3 sequence is 14 residues long. Trimming shortened V by 6 bases and J by 2 bases, and 11 bases separated the two germline ends.